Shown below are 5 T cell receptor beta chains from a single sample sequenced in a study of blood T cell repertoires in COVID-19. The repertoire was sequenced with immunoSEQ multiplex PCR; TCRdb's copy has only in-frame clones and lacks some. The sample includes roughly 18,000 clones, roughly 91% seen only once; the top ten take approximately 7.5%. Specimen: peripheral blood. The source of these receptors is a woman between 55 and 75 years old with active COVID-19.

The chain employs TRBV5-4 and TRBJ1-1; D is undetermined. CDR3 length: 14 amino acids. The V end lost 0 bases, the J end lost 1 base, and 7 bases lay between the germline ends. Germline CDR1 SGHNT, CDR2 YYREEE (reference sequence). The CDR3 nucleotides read TGTGCCAGCAGCTTGGCCCGCGAGAACACTGAAGCTTTCTTT. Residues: CASSLARENTEAFF.

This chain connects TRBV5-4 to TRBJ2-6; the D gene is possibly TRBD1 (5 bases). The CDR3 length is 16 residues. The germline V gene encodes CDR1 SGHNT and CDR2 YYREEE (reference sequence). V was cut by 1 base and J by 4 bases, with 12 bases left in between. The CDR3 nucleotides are TGTGCCAGCAGCTTGCAGGGCATGAGGGGGGCCAACGTCCTGACTTTC. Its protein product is CASSLQGMRGANVLTF.

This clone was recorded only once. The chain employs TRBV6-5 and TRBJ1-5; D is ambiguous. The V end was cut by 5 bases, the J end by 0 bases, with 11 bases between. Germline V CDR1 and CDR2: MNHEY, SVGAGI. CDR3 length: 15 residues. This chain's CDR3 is CASSPQRASNQPQHF. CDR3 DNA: TGTGCCAGCAGTCCGCAGCGGGCTAGCAATCAGCCCCAGCATTTT.

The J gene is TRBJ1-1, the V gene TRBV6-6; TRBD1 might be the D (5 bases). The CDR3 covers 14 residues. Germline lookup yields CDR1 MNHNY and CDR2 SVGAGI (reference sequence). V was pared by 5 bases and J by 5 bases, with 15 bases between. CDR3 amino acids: CASSRAWGETEAFF. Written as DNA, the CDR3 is TGTGCCAGCAGTCGAGCGTGGGGGGAAACTGAAGCTTTCTTT.

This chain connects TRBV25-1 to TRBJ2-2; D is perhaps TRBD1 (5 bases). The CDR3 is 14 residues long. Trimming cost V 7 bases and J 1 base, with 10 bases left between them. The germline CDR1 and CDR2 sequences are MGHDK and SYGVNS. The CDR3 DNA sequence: TGTGCCAGCAAGAACGGACAGAACACCGGGGAGCTGTTTTTT. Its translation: CASKNGQNTGELFF.